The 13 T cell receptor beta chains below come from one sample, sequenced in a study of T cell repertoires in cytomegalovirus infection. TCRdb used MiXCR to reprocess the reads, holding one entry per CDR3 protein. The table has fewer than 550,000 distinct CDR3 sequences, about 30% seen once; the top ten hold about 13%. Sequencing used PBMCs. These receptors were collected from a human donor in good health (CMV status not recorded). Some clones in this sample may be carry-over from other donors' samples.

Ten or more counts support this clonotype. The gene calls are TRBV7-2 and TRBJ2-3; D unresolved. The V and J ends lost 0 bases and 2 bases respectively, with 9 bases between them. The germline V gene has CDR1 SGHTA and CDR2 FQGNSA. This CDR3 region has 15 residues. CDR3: CASSLANSPTDTQYF. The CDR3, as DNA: TGTGCCAGCAGCTTAGCGAACTCTCCCACAGATACGCAGTATTTT.

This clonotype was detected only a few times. For the CDR3, the DNA is TGTGCCAGTAGTATTCTCGAAGGGGGAGCGGGTAATGAGCAGTTCTTC. It specifies CASSILEGGAGNEQFF. The rearrangement joins TRBV19 to TRBJ2-1; D assignment may be TRBD1 or TRBD2 (6 bases each). The V and J ends lost 3 bases and 7 bases respectively, with 19 bases between them. Per germline, CDR1 LNHDA and CDR2 SQIVND (reference sequence). CDR3 length: 16 amino acids.

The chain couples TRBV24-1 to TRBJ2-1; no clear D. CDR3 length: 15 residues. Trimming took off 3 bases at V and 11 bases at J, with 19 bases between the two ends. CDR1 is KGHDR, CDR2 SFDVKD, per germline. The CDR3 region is CATSDPQDLTWQQFF. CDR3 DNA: TGTGCCACCAGTGATCCGCAGGACCTAACATGGCAGCAGTTCTTC.

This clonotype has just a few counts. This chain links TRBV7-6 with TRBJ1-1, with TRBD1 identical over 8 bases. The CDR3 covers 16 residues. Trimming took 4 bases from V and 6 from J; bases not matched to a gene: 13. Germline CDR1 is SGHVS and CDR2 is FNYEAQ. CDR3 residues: CASSSLSGQGRAEAFF. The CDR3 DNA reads TGTGCCAGCAGCTCGCTATCAGGACAGGGTAGGGCTGAAGCTTTCTTT. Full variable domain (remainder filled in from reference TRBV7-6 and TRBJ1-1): GAGVSQSPRYKVTKRGQDVALRCDPISGHVSLYWYRQALGQGPEFLTYFNYEAQQDKSGLPNDRFSAERPEGSISTLTIQRTEQRDSAMYRCASSSLSGQGRAEAFFGQGTRLTVV.

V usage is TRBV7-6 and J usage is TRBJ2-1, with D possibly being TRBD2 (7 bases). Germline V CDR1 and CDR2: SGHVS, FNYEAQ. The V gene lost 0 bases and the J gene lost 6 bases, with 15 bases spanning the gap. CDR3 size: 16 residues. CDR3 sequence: CASSLAAGAPGNEQFF. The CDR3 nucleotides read TGTGCCAGCAGCTTAGCGGCGGGGGCCCCTGGCAATGAGCAGTTCTTC.

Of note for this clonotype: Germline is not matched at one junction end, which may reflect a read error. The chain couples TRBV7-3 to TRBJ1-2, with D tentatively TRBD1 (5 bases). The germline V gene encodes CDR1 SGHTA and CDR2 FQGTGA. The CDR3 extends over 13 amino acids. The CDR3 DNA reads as TGTGCCAGCAGCCTAACGGGGGAGGGCGGCTACACCTTC. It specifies CASSLTGEGGYTF.

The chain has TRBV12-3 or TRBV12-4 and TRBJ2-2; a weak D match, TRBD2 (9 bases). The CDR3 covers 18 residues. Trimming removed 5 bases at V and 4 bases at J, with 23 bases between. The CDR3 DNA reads TGTGCCAGCAGTCAGGGGGCGGGAGGGGTCCTGGGCACCGGGGAGCTGTTTTTT. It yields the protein CASSQGAGGVLGTGELFF.

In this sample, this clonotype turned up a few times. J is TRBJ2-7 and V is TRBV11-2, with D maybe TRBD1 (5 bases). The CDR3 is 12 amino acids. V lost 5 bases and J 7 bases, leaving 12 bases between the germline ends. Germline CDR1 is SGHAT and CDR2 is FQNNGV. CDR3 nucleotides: TGTGCCAGCAGCCCAGGGCGTGGGGAGCAGTACGTC. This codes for CASSPGRGEQYV.

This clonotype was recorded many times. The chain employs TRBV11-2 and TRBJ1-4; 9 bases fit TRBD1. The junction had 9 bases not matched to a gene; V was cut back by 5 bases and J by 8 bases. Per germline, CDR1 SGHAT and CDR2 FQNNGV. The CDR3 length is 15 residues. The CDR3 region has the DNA TGTGCCAGCAGCCCCCAGGGGACAGGGCACGAAAAACTGTTTTTT. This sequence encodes CASSPQGTGHEKLFF.

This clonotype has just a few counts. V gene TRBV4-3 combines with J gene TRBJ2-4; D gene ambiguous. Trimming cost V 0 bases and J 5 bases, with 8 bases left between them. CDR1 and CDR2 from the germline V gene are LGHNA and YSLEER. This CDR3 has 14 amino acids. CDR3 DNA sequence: TGCGCCAGCAGCCAAGAGGCCCTCGAAAACATTCAGTACTTC. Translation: CASSQEALENIQYF.

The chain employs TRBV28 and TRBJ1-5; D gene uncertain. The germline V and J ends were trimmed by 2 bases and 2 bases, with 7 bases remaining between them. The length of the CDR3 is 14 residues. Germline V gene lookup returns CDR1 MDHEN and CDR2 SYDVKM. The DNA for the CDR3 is TGTGCCAGCAGTTTAATCCAGGGCAATCAGCCCCAGCATTTT. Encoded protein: CASSLIQGNQPQHF.

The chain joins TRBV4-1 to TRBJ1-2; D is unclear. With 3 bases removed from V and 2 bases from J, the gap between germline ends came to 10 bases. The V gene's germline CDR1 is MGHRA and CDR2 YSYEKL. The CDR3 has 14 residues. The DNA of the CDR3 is TGCGCCAGCAGCCAGTGGAGCAGGAACTATGGCTACACCTTC. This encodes CASSQWSRNYGYTF.

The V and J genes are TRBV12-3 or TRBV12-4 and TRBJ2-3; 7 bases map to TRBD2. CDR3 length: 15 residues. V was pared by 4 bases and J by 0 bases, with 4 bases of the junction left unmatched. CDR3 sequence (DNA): TGTGCCAGCAGTTGGGGGGGGAGGAGCACAGATACGCAGTATTTT. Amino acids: CASSWGGRSTDTQYF.